Described below is a single T cell receptor (beta chain) sequence and its context. The antigen is undetermined. The data originate from a study of cytomegalovirus exposure and HLA in healthy donors. The wider study: Inside one of the first data releases sat around 86 million unique TCRs taken from HLA-typed donors.

The PCR ran on 60 Vbeta and 13 Jbeta primers. Clones were read by immunoSEQ multiplex PCR, and TCRdb kept only the in-frame ones, dropping some. The table includes under 200,000 clones, around 68% detected once. Study results and limitations: The study labeled 164 TCR beta chains cytomegalovirus-associated.

Healthy bone marrow donors made up the donors. The CDR3 spans 14 residues. CDR1 is SGHAT, CDR2 FQNNGV, per germline. The ends lost 5 bases at V and 2 bases at J; junction bases unmatched: 6. The rearrangement joins TRBV11-2 to TRBJ2-7, with 7 bases fitting TRBD1. The TCR sequence derives from a woman in her 40s in good health and CMV-seropositive. The sample was PBMCs. This CDR3 reads CASSTWDSPYEQYF. The CDR3 DNA follows: TGTGCCAGCAGCACCTGGGACAGCCCCTACGAGCAGTACTTC.